This T cell receptor beta chain is from a study of cytomegalovirus exposure and HLA in healthy donors (dated by TCRdb to about 2017). Regarding the study in general: In an earlier analysis of 450 to 750 of the donors, 276 Gb of sequence data and 100 million or so unique TCR beta sequences from about 179 million T cells were reported. The study profiled the T cell repertoires of 500 to 800 subjects by immunosequencing and related them to cytomegalovirus serostatus. To study patterns of TCR occurrence, a later analysis re-analyzed previously published TCR beta repertoires from just over 650 donors and added high-resolution HLA genotyping. The study combined high-throughput TCR immunosequencing, statistical association of individual TCRs with disease status, and machine learning to predict cytomegalovirus infection status. Among the roughly 400 genotyped donors, under 90% belonged to the genetic ancestry cluster associated with self-reported Caucasian donors. An earlier analysis of several hundred of the donors applied high-throughput TCR beta sequencing to assess whether each TCR beta V gene segment acted as functional or pseudogenic. Genome-wide SNP genotypes for about 65% of the 666 donors were used in a later genetic analysis, which treated that subset as a discovery cohort. Alongside the repertoire data, information on donor age, sex, ethnicity and CMV serostatus was compiled. Every repertoire in the discovery cohort had been generated on one and the same sequencing platform. Around 320 gigabases of sequencing data and tens of millions of unique TCR sequences were included in an early release covering about 700 HLA-typed donors. The later analysis used no new phenotypic data to find candidate immune exposures, relying instead on TCR beta sequences and their occurrence across donors. On average, roughly 240,000 unique TCR beta nucleotide sequences were sequenced per donor among more than 350 genotyped donors of the cohort, with about 17% of those sequences being non-productive. A few DR-DQ haplotypes were treated as single units for association and clustering because of strong linkage in the cohort. Both class I and class II loci were covered by HLA typing, at four-digit resolution. Typing coverage differed by locus: A, B, C, DRB1 and DQB1 were typed in roughly 629-630 donors, DQA1 in 500 to 550, DPA1 in approximately 610, and DPB1 in 400 to 480. Besides the first cohort of about 730 subjects, a separate validation cohort made up of some 110 different subjects was used. The study aimed to test whether signatures of past pathogen exposure could be identified by cataloging public T cell receptors.

Of note for this clone: This receptor's antigen is unknown. Nothing much larger sits one base from this clone, and base qualities are not available.

The method behind the library was the immunoSEQ multiplex PCR assay. The multiplex PCR relied on a mix of 60 forward primers for TCR Vbeta segments and 13 reverse primers for TCR Jbeta segments. A multiplex PCR assay on genomic DNA amplified the CDR3 region of rearranged TCR beta genes. On the Illumina HiSeq System, the amplified TCR beta libraries were sequenced as 87-base-pair reads. The original methods were these. A later analysis counted about 76 million unique TCR beta chains across the 666 repertoires, and approximately 11 million of these chains were shared by at least two donors. Raw reads were error-corrected and collapsed into unique sequences with a nearest-neighbor algorithm that merged closely related sequences to remove PCR and sequencing errors. CDR3 sequences were aligned to IMGT reference sequences to assign V, D and J gene segments. Each retained sequence needed at least a six-nucleotide match to both a V gene segment and a J gene segment. Rearrangements were classified as productive when the CDR3 lacked stop codons and remained in frame with V and J, and all other rearrangements were classified as non-productive. Following IMGT convention, CDR3 was defined as the stretch from the second conserved V-encoded cysteine up to the conserved J-encoded phenylalanine. The earlier analysis of 500 to 600 of the donors excluded sequences that lacked an unambiguous match to a single V gene segment. In an earlier analysis of a few hundred of the donors, V segments were called functional above 56.7% productive rearrangements and were called segregating when the between-donor standard deviation exceeded 5%. A statistical classification framework was developed to diagnose cytomegalovirus status using the catalog of TCR beta chain sequences. In a later analysis, V and J genes were assigned by comparing TCR nucleotide sequences against IMGT/GENE-DB human TR gene sequences. A later analysis assigned CDR3 sequences and most-parsimonious VDJ recombination scenarios with the TCRdist pipeline. A later analysis defined each TCR beta chain by its CDR3 amino acid sequence plus V-gene family, and excluded reads lacking a unique V-gene family. In a later analysis, around 650 highly shared, low-generation-probability nucleotide sequences were removed to address suspected cross-contamination and a sequencing artifact. A later analysis calculated a clonal expansion index for each public chain from normalized within-repertoire ranks of inferred template counts. In a later analysis, generation probabilities were computed using a VDJ recombination model fitted to out-of-frame rearrangements, and the results were checked against IGoR. In a later analysis, TCR-TCR, TCR-HLA and TCR-CMV co-occurrence was scored with hypergeometric tests, and a repertoire-size bias correction was applied to TCR pairs. In a later analysis, false discovery rates were estimated by permuting HLA or CMV assignments 20 times. In a later analysis, co-occurring TCRs were grouped with DBSCAN, and TCRdist sequence similarity was added when clustering was performed within HLA-allele-positive subsets. Repertoires with fewer than 30,000 or more than 120,000 public chains, plus five repertoires with anomalous nucleotide sharing, were excluded from co-occurrence clustering. The table was pulled from immuneACCESS by TCRdb, which kept in-frame rearrangements only. Such tables lose some clones; where checked, under half of the loss comes from unresolved V genes, and the rest has no known cause. V, J and clone size reflect that table, while D and trimming were determined from the DNA. Present in this sample are about 150,000 clones, about 74% of which were seen just once. Of the sample, 10% to 15% falls within the top ten clones.

The cohort consisted of 650 to 850 healthy bone marrow donors. At the time of sampling, every cohort member was nominally healthy, though immune exposures that went unrecorded were likely present. The donor tested CMV seropositive and was one of the 289 seropositive cohort members. Every donor gave a peripheral blood sample, and the peripheral blood mononuclear cells from that sample were used for TCR beta sequencing. Genomic DNA was extracted from the blood cell samples with the Qiagen DNeasy Blood Extraction Kit. Results and caveats for the whole study, not just this receptor: A further reported finding was that TCR beta sequences accurately predicted the HLA-A and HLA-B alleles for most subjects in the first cohort. When HLA alleles, especially DR and DQ, strongly co-occurred, TCR associations were difficult to assign to individual alleles. In vitro tests confirmed that a few of the cytomegalovirus-associated TCR beta chains recognize cytomegalovirus antigens. Sequencing depth was assumed to be roughly uniform across donors in the presence/absence analyses, though that assumption may not hold. Because counts were too low, around 18 rarely observed V segments, including chromosome 9 orphons, were left out of the earlier analysis of 500 to 750 of the donors. The only immune exposure information available for the cohort was CMV serostatus. According to a later analysis, most CMV-associated TCR beta chains appeared to be HLA-restricted, and the HLA associations seemed to be driven largely by CMV exposure. An association between a missense DCLRE1C variant and V-gene and J-gene trimming of TCR beta chains was found in a later genetic analysis and replicated in an independent cohort. A group of highly shared sequence variants was considered likely to be a technical artifact of the sequencing pipeline. In a later analysis, several top co-occurrence clusters were reported to appear linked to parvovirus B19, influenza, CMV and Epstein-Barr virus. Correlated functional status among segregating V segments might be attributable to linkage disequilibrium, but an unknown experimental factor could not be ruled out. In a later genetic analysis, fewer N-insertions in productive TCRs were reported among donors in an Asian-associated ancestry cluster than the roughly 640-donor mean. Specific HLA alleles were associated with over 15,000 TCR beta sequences at a false discovery rate of 0.05 in a later analysis. Most TCR sequences were observed very rarely across donors, whereas some public TCRs were present in many individuals. According to a later analysis, TCR association rates differed among HLA loci, with DRB1 alleles showing the most associated TCRs and HLA-C alleles showing the fewest. In both the original and validation cohorts, the classifier was reported to diagnose cytomegalovirus status with high specificity and sensitivity. In a later analysis, HLA-associated TCR beta chains showed more clonal expansion and lower generation probabilities than non-associated chains that were equally common. Only TCR beta chains were sequenced in this cohort, and the absence of alpha or paired-chain data limited detectable features. The 87-base-pair reads could not distinguish some IMGT-functional V segments, including TRBV6-2 and TRBV6-3, so those segments were excluded. Because HLA typing was unavailable for some donors at each locus, only the typed subset was used in association tests. The study gave a list of some 150 TCR beta chains associated with cytomegalovirus. The authors suggested that the approach could potentially be generalized to other disease states and immunological phenotypes. In an earlier analysis of a few hundred of the donors, most TCR beta V segments were observed in productive rearrangements about 90% or about 30% of the time, broadly matching IMGT annotations.

CDR1 and CDR2, per the germline V gene, are KGHSH and LQKENI. Here V drops 2 bases and J drops 8 bases, and the junction holds 7 bases not matched to any gene. The CDR3, cysteine through phenylalanine, is 15 amino acids long. Only the CDR3 DNA stays, 45 bases, in frame from base 1. This chain is built from TRBV18 and TRBJ1-4, with 8 bases aligning to TRBD1. The receptor was isolated from a man aged 35-49 years in good health and CMV-seropositive. The sample was PBMCs. The DNA is TGTGCCAGCTCACCAAGACAGGACAGGGACGAAAAACTGTTTTTT. It specifies CASSPRQDRDEKLFF.